The subject of this entry is one T cell receptor (beta chain). The CDR3 is 14 amino acids. Trimming removed 0 bases from V and 3 bases from J, with 6 bases in between. From germline, CDR1 is KGHSH and CDR2 LQKENI. This record belongs to a study of blood T cell repertoires in COVID-19. Using immunoSEQ multiplex PCR, the repertoire was profiled, and TCRdb retains in-frame clones only, with some absent. The sample records 290,000 or so clones, around 90% being singletons. Recruitment covered 20 to 25 US areas and drew participants whose ages spanned roughly 18 to 90 years. Participants' reported clinical history set cohort assignment.

The sequenced material came from PBMCs or T cells enriched from blood (not recorded which). The chain carries TRBV18 and TRBJ2-1; maybe TRBD2 (6 bases). The sequence was collected from a woman aged 18-29 years with acute COVID-19. CDR3 in DNA: TGTGCCAGCTCACCACCGGACTACTACAATGAGCAGTTCTTC. As protein: CASSPPDYYNEQFF.